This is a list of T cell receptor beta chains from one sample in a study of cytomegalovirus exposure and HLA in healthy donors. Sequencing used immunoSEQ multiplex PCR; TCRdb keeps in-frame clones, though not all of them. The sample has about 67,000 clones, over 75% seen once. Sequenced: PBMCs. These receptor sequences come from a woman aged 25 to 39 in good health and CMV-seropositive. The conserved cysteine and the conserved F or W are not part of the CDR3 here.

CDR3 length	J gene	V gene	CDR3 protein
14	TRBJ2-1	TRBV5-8	ASSLTFLAGGDEQF
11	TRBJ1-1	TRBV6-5	ASRDRASTEAF
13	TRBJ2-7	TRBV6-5	ASRMYRHGVYEQY
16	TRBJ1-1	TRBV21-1	ASSKEAKGKGANTEAF
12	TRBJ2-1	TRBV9	ASSVTGAWNEQF
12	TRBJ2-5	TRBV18	ASSRREGEETQY
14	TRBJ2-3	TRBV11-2	ASSSRGQVSTDTQY
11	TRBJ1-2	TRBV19	ASTGSPNYGYT
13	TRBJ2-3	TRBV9	ASSVSAGAIDTQY
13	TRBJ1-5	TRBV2	ASSADTTLMQPQH
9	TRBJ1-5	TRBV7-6	ASSPNQPQH
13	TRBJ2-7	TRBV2	ASSDSLAGDVEQY
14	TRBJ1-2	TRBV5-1	ASSWPAGTANYGYT
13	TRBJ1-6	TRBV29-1	SVERCPKGYSPLH
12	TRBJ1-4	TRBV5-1	ASSLRQGGEKLF
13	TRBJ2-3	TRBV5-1	ASSRGLEHTDTQY
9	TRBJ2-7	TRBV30	AWSAAYEQY
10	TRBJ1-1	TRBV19	ASSAQLGEAF
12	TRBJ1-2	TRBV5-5	ASSLSGGNYGYT
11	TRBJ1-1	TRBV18	ASFVHSQGEAF
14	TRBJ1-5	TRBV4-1	ASSLREIGQIQPQH
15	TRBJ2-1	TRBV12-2	ASRLEGRGAKWGEQF
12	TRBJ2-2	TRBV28	ANSKPGNTGELF
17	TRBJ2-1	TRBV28	ASSLFGSGRGPRRNEQF
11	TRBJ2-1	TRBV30	AWSNRGMSEQF
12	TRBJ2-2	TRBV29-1	SVEDYSESGELF
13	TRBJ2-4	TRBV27	ASSDPGLSKNIQY
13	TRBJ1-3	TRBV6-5	ASSYNPDRVNTIY
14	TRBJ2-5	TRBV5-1	ASSPKGQGNQETQY
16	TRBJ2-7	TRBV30	AWSVPGLAVVKVYEQY
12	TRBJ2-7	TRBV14	ASSQGRQDYEQY
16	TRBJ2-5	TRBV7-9	ASSLTVVSGGFEETQY
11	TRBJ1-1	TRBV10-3	AISERGNTEAF
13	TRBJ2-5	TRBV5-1	ASSPLAGGQETQY
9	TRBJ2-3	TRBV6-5	ASSYGHTQY
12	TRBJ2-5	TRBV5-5	ASSLQANQETQY
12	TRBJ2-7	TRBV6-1	ASSGLLAGYEQY